The clone carrying this T cell receptor beta chain was seen at least ten times. TCRdb re-analysed the RT-PCR reads in MiXCR, keeping a single row per CDR3 protein. This sample has about 230,000 distinct CDR3 sequences, with roughly 15% found just once. The data were taken from a study of patients and donors after allogeneic stem cell transplantation. CDR3 length: 13 amino acids. The germline gives CDR1 DFQATT, CDR2 SNEGSKA (reference sequence). V lost 2 bases and J 2 bases, leaving 10 bases between the germline ends. This TCR came from a human donor who was either an allogeneic HSCT recipient or a stem cell or donor lymphocyte infusion donor (not recorded which). It is not recorded whose cells these are; they may come from a transplant donor. The sequencing input was blood, either unsorted or a sorted T cell fraction (not recorded which). The chain recombines TRBV20-1 with TRBJ2-7, with D hard to call. CDR3 nucleotides: TGCAGTGCTAGACGGATTTCAACCTACGAGCAGTACTTC. Translating it yields CSARRISTYEQYF.